This TCR beta chain was profiled in a study of regulatory T cells in long-lasting Graves disease. Concerning this clonotype: Its antigen is unidentified.

Building the TCR beta libraries relied on iRepertoire HTBI primers, and CDR3 regions underwent Arm-PCR. TCRdb re-analysed the multiplex PCR reads in MiXCR, keeping a single row per CDR3 protein. Of under 500,000 distinct CDR3 sequences listed, less than 25% are singletons. Study outcomes and limitations: Thyroid tissue was not sampled; only peripheral blood was. Persistent patients had more shared public clonotypes (about 2,800) than new patients (around 950).

The time point is: persistent/refractory GD, antithyroid drugs over 5 years with positive TRAb. Researchers made the TCR library from RNA that was extracted from PBMCs. In each case, Graves' disease was diagnosed per American Thyroid Association guidelines. EDTA tubes held roughly 9.9 milliliters of peripheral blood from each patient. V gave up 3 bases and J gave up 4 bases, with 28 bases separating them. This CDR3 spans 21 amino acids. This chain links TRBV12-3 or TRBV12-4 with TRBJ2-6; weak D call: TRBD1 (7 bases). The source material was peripheral blood mononuclear cells (PBMCs), sampled when the disease was refractory, from a patient treated with antithyroid drugs. This sequence originates from a female donor with Graves disease. CDR3 amino acids: CASSFNRGGGRGGLGANVLTF. CDR3 bases: TGTGCCAGCAGTTTTAACAGGGGTGGGGGCCGAGGAGGGCTCGGGGCCAACGTCCTGACTTTC.